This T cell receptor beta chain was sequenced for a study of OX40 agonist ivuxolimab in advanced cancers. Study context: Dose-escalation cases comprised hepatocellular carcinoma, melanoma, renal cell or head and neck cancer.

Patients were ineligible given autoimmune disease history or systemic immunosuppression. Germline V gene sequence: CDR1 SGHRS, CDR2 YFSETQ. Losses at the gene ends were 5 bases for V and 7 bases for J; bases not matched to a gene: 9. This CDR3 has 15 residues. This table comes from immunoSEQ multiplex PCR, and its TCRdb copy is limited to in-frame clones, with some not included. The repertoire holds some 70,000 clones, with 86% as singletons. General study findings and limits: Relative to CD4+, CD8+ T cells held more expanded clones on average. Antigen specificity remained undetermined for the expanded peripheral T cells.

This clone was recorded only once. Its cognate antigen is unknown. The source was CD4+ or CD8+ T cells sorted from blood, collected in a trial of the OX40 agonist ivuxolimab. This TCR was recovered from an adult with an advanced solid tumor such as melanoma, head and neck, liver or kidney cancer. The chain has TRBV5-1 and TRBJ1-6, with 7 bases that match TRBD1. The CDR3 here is CASRNRGTGNSPLHF. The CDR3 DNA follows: TGCGCCAGCAGAAACAGGGGAACGGGAAATTCACCCCTCCACTTT.